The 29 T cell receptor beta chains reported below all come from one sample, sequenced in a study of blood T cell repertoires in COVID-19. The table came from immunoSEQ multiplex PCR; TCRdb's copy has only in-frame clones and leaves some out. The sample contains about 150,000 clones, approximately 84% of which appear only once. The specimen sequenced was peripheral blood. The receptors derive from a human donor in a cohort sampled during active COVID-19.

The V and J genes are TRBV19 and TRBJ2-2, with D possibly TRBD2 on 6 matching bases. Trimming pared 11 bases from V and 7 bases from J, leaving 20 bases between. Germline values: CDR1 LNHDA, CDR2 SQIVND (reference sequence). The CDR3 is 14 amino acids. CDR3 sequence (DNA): TGTGCCTCCACCTGGGACTCCGATGTCGGGGAGCTGTTTTTT. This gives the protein CASTWDSDVGELFF.

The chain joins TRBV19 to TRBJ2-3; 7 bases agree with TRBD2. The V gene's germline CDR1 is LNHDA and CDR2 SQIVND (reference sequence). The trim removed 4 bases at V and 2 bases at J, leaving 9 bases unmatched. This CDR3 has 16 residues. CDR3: CASSTFLAELTDTQYF. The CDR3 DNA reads TGTGCCAGTAGTACTTTTCTAGCGGAGCTCACAGATACGCAGTATTTT.

The CDR3 sequence: CASSLVAGGHTGELFF. The CDR3 DNA reads TGTGCCAGCAGCTTAGTGGCGGGGGGGCACACCGGGGAGCTGTTTTTT. The V call is TRBV7-2, the J call TRBJ2-2; 9 bases map to TRBD2. The CDR3 covers 16 residues. CDR1 and CDR2 (germline): SGHTA, FQGNSA. Unmatched junction bases numbered 3, after V lost 1 base and J lost 3 bases.

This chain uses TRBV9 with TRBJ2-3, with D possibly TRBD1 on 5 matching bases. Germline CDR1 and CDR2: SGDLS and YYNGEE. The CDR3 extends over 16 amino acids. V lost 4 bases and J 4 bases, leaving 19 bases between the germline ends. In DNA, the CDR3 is TGTGCCAGCAGCCTTAGGGGTACGTTTTTGGCAGATACGCAGTATTTT. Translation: CASSLRGTFLADTQYF.

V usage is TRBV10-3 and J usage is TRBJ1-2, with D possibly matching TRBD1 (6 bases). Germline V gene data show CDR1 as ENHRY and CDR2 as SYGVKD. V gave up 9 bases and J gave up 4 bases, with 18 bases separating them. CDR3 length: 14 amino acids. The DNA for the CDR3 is TGTGCCATAAGAGGGGGGGTACTCGGCTATGGCTACACCTTC. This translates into CAIRGGVLGYGYTF.

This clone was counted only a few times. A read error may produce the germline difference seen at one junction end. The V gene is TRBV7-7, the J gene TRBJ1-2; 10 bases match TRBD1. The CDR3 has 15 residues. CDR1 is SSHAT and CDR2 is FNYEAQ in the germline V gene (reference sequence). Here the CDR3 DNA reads TGTGCTAGCAGCCCTCTACGACAGGGGGCGGGCGGCTACACCTTC. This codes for CASSPLRQGAGGYTF.

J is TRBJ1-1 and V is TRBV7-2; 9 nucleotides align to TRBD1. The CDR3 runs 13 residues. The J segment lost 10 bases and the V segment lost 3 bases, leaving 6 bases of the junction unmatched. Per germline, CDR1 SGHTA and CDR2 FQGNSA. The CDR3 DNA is TGTGCCAGCAGCTTTAACAGGGGGCGGGTAGCTTTCTTT. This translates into CASSFNRGRVAFF.

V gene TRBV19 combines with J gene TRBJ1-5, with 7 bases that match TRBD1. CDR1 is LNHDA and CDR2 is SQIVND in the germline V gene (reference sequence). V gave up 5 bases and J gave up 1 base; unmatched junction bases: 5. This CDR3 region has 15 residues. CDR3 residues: CASSGNRGSNQPQHF. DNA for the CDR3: TGTGCCAGTAGTGGGAACAGGGGAAGCAATCAGCCCCAGCATTTT.

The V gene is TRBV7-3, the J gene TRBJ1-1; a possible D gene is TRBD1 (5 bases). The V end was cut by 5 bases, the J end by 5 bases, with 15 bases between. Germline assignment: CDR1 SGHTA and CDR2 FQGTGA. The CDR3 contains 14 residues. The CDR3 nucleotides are TGTGCCAGCAGCGGGGACCCGGGGGGGACTGAAGCTTTCTTT. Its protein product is CASSGDPGGTEAFF. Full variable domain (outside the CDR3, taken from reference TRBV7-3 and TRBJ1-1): GAGVSQTPSNKVTEKGKYVELRCDPISGHTALYWYRQSLGQGPEFLIYFQGTGAADDSGLPNDRFFAVRPEGSVSTLKIQRTERGDSAVYLCASSGDPGGTEAFFGQGTRLTVV.

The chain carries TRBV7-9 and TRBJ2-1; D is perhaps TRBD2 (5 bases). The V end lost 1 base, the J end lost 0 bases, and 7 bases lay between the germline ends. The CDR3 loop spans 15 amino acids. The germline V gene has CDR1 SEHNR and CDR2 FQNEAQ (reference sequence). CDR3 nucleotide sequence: TGTGCCAGCAGCTTAGGGAGCGGCTCCTACAATGAGCAGTTCTTC. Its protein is CASSLGSGSYNEQFF. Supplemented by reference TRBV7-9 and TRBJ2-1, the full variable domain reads DTGVSQNPRHKITKRGQNVTFRCDPISEHNRLYWYRQTLGQGPEFLTYFQNEAQLEKSRLLSDRFSAERPKGSFSTLEIQRTEQGDSAMYLCASSLGSGSYNEQFFGPGTRLTVL.

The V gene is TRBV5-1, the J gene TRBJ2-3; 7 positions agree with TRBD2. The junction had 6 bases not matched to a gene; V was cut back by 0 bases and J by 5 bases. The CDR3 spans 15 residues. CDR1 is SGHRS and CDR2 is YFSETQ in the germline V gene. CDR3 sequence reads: CASSLERDLRDTQYF. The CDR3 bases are TGCGCCAGCAGCTTGGAGCGGGACTTGCGAGATACGCAGTATTTT.

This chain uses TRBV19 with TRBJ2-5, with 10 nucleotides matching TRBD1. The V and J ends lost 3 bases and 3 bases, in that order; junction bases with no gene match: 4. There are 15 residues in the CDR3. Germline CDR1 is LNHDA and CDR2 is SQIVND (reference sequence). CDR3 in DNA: TGTGCCAGTAGTATTCTCGGACAGGGGGAAGAGACCCAGTACTTC. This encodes CASSILGQGEETQYF.

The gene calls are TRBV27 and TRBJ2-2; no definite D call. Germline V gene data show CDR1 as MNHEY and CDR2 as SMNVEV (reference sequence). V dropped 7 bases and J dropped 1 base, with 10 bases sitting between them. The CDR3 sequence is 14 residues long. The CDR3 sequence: CASNRYRNTGELFF. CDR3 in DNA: TGTGCCAGCAACCGATACAGGAACACCGGGGAGCTGTTTTTT.

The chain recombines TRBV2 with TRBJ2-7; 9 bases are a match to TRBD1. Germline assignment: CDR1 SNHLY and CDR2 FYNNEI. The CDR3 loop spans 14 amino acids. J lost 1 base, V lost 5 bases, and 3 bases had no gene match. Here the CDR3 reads CASSIQGASYEQYF. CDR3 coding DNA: TGTGCCAGCAGTATACAGGGGGCTTCCTACGAGCAGTACTTC. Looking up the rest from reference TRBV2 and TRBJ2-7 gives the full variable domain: EPEVTQTPSHQVTQMGQEVILRCVPISNHLYFYWYRQILGQKVEFLVSFYNNEISEKSEIFDDQFSVERPDGSNFTLKIRSTKLEDSAMYFCASSIQGASYEQYFGPGTRLTVT.

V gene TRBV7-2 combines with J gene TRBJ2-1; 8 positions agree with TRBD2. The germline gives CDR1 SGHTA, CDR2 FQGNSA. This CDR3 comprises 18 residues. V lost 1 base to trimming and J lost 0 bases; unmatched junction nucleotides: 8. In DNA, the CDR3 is TGTGCCAGCAGCTTAGGGGGAGCGGGGGTCGCCTCCTACAATGAGCAGTTCTTC. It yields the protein CASSLGGAGVASYNEQFF.

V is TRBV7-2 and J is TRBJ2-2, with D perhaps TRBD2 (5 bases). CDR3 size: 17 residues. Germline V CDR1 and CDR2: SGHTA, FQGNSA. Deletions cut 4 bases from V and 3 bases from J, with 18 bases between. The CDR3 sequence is CASSSPPVGSDTGELFF. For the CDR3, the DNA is TGTGCCAGCAGCTCGCCCCCGGTTGGGAGCGACACCGGGGAGCTGTTTTTT.

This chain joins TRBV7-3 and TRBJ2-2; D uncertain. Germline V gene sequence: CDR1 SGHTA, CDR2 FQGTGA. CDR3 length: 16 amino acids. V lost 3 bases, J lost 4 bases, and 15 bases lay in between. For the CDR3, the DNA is TGTGCCAGCAGCTTGGGCTTGGCGAGTGGCACCGGGGAGCTGTTTTTT. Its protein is CASSLGLASGTGELFF.

Written as DNA, the CDR3 is TGCGCCAGCAGCCGATCGGGACTAGCGGGAGACAATGAGCAGTTCTTC. Protein: CASSRSGLAGDNEQFF. This rearrangement joins TRBV4-3 to TRBJ2-1; 14 nucleotides align to TRBD2. Germline lookup yields CDR1 LGHNA and CDR2 YSLEER. Trimming cost V 4 bases and J 5 bases; bases outside gene matches: 4. CDR3 length: 16 residues.

CDR3 amino acids: CASSQEPETSGRQTQYF. In DNA, the CDR3 is TGCGCCAGCAGCCAAGAACCGGAGACTAGCGGGAGACAGACCCAGTACTTC. This chain connects TRBV4-1 to TRBJ2-5; 12 nucleotides match TRBD2. V lost 0 bases, J lost 6 bases, and 8 bases stayed unmatched. The CDR3 consists of 17 residues. Germline lookup yields CDR1 MGHRA and CDR2 YSYEKL.

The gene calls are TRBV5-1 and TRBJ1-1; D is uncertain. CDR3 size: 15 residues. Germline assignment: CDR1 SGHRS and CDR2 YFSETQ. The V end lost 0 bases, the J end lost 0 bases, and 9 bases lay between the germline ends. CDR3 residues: CASSLGTVMNTEAFF. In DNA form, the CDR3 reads TGCGCCAGCAGCTTGGGAACAGTCATGAACACTGAAGCTTTCTTT. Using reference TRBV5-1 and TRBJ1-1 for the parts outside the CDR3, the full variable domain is KAGVTQTPRYLIKTRGQQVTLSCSPISGHRSVSWYQQTPGQGLQFLFEYFSETQRNKGNFPGRFSGRQFSNSRSEMNVSTLELGDSALYLCASSLGTVMNTEAFFGQGTRLTVV.

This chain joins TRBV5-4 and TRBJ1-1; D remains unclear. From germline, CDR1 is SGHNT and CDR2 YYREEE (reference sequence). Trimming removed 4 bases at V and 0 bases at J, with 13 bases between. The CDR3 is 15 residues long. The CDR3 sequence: CASSPYANMNTEAFF. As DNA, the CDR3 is TGTGCCAGCAGCCCCTACGCAAATATGAACACTGAAGCTTTCTTT. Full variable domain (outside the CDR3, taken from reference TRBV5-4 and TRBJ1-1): ETGVTQSPTHLIKTRGQQVTLRCSSQSGHNTVSWYQQALGQGPQFIFQYYREEENGRGNFPPRFSGLQFPNYSSELNVNALELDDSALYLCASSPYANMNTEAFFGQGTRLTVV.

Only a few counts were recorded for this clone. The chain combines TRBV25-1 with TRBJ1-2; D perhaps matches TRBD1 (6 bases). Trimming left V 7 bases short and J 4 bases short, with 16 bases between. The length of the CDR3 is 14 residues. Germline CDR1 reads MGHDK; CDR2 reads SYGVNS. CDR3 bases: TGTGCCAGCACCTCGGGGGGGGCGAGCTATGGCTACACCTTC. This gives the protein CASTSGGASYGYTF.

CDR3: CASRSDPGLRGYTF. CDR3 nucleotide sequence: TGTGCCAGTAGGAGCGACCCAGGGCTTCGCGGCTACACCTTC. The chain carries TRBV19 and TRBJ1-2; D is perhaps TRBD1 (5 bases). V was shortened by 6 bases and J by 8 bases, with 19 bases between the two germline ends. CDR1 and CDR2 (germline): LNHDA, SQIVND (reference sequence). The CDR3 loop spans 14 amino acids.

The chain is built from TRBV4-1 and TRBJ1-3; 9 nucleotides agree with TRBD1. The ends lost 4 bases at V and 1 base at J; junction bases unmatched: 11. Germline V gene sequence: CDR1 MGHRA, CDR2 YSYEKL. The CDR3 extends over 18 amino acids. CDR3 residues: CASSPGQGGRLSGNTIYF. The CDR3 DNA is TGCGCCAGCAGCCCGGGACAGGGTGGGAGGTTATCTGGAAACACCATATATTTT.

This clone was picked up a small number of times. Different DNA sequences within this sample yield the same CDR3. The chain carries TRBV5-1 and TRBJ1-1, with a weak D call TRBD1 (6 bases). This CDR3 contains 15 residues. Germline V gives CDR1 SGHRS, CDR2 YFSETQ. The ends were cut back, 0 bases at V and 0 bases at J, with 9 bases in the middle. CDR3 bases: TGCGCCAGCAGCTTGGCCGACAGGATGAACACTGAAGCTTTCTTT. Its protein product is CASSLADRMNTEAFF.

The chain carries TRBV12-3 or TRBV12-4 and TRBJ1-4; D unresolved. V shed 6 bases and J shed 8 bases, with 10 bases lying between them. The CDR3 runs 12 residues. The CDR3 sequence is CASSEHREKLFF. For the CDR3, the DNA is TGTGCCAGCAGCGAACACCGCGAAAAACTGTTTTTT.

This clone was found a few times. The CDR3 protein is CSVRTWDRATEAFF. In nucleotides, the CDR3 is TGCAGCGTTCGAACTTGGGACAGGGCGACTGAAGCTTTCTTT. This chain links TRBV29-1 with TRBJ1-1; 9 bases are a match to TRBD1. The CDR3 is 14 residues long. With 5 bases clipped from V and 5 bases from J, the junction kept 9 bases outside the gene matches. In germline, CDR1 is SQVTM, CDR2 ANQGSEA.

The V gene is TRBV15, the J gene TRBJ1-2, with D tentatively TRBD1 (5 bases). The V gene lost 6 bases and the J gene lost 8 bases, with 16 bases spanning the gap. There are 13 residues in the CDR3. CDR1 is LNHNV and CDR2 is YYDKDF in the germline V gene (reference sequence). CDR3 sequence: CATRAARAEGYTF. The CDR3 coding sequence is TGTGCCACCAGGGCCGCCAGGGCGGAGGGCTACACCTTC.

The CDR3 DNA follows: TGTGCCAGCAGTCGAAATCTAGCGGGGGGGCACACAGATACGCAGTATTTT. Its translation: CASSRNLAGGHTDTQYF. The genes are TRBV3-1 (or the pseudogene TRBV3-2) and TRBJ2-3; 12 bases fit TRBD2. V trimming: 6 bases; J trimming: 2 bases; junction bases outside the gene matches: 9. The CDR3 totals 17 residues. The germline V gene encodes CDR1 LGHDT and CDR2 YNNKEL (reference sequence).